Sequencing of this T cell receptor (beta chain) was carried out in a study of shared clonotypes between healthy human individuals. The overall study: Each donor's CD8 memory used one plate, CD8 naive two, each CD4 subset three.

The table came from immunoSEQ multiplex PCR; TCRdb's copy has only in-frame clones and leaves some out. This table has millions of clones, 85% to 95% appearing once. Trimming removed 5 bases at V and 4 bases at J, with 17 bases between. Germline CDR1 reads MGHRA; CDR2 reads YSYEKL. The CDR3 sequence is 15 residues long. Recent acute infections and vaccinations were absent in the healthy HIV-negative adult donors. As regards this clone: The antigen is unknown.

Findings of the study overall: Naive CD4 clonotypes were shared across a handful of donors at 4.5% to 6.5%. Compared with memory subsets, naive subsets generally had larger estimated richness.

This clonotype was sampled from a man aged 18 to 29 in good health. Some clones in this sample may be carry-over from other donors' samples. The rearrangement joins TRBV4-1 to TRBJ2-5, with D possibly being TRBD1 or TRBD2 (6 bases each). The sample consisted of naive CD4+ T cells from PBMCs. Subset of the sample: CD45RA+ positively selected. CDR3 protein: CASSTRQAGRETQYF. Written as DNA, the CDR3 is TGCGCCAGCAGCACTAGACAGGCGGGGCGAGAGACCCAGTACTTC.